The sequence of this TCR beta chain was determined in a study of CD8+CD57+ T cells in acquired aplastic anemia. Only patients with CD8+CD57+ cell expansion on flow cytometry were chosen for sequencing. Ten or more counts support this clonotype. This CDR3 contains 12 residues. Germline V lookup: CDR1 LNHDA, CDR2 SQIVND (reference sequence). V was trimmed by 5 bases and J by 1 base, leaving 4 bases between them. TCR beta VDJ and CDR3 profiles were obtained from a genomic DNA template. MiXCR was run by TCRdb on the reads, yielding one entry per CDR3 protein. The data contain hundreds of thousands of distinct CDR3 sequences, around 43% of them singletons.

Material: sorted CD4+, CD8+, or CD8+CD57+ T cells (not recorded which) from PBMCs. The sequence was collected from a human donor with aplastic anemia. The chain carries TRBV19 and TRBJ2-3; D is ambiguous. The CDR3 DNA is TGTGCCAGTAGTCCAGGCACAGATACGCAGTATTTT. Translated: CASSPGTDTQYF.